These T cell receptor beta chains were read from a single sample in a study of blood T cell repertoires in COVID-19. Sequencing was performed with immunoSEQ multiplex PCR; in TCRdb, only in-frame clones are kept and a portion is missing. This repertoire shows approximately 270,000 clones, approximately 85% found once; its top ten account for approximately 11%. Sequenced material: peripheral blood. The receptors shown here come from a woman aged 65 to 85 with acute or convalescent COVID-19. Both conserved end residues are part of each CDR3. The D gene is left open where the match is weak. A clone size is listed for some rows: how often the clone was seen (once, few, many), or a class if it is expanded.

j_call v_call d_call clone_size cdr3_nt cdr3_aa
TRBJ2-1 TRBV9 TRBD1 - TGTGCCAGCAGCGTAGGAGGGGGCATCTACAATGAGCAGTTCTTC CASSVGGGIYNEQFF
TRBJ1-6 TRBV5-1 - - TGCGCCAGCTCTCCCCGGACAGTCCAAAATTCACCCCTCCACTTT CASSPRTVQNSPLHF
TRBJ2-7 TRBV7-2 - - TGTGCCAGCAGCCCAAGCCAGGGGTCCTACGAGCAGTACTTC CASSPSQGSYEQYF
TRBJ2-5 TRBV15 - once TGTGCCACCAGCAGCTACAGATTTCAAGAGACCCAGTACTTC CATSSYRFQETQYF
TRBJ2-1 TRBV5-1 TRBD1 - TGCGCCAGCAGCCGCGCGACAGGGGGTCTTGAGCAGTTCTTC CASSRATGGLEQFF
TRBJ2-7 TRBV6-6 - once TGTGCCAGCAGTTACATCAGGGGATCCGAGCAGTACTTC CASSYIRGSEQYF
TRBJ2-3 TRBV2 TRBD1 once TGTGCCAGCAGGAAGGACAGGGGACTCCGTTTACCCACAGATACGCAGTATTTT CASRKDRGLRLPTDTQYF
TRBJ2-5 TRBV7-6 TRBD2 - TGTGCCAGCAGCTTAGGGGCTAGCGGGGGGGAAGAGACCCAGTACTTC CASSLGASGGEETQYF
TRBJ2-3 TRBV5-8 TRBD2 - TGTGCCAGCAGTTACCGACTAGCGGGCACAGATACGCAGTATTTT CASSYRLAGTDTQYF
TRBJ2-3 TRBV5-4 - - TGTGCCAGCAGCTTTGTGCGTTCGGATACGCAGTATTTT CASSFVRSDTQYF
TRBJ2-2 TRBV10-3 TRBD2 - TGTGCCATCAGTGCGGGGGGGAGCGGGGACCGCACCGGGGAGCTGTTTTTT CAISAGGSGDRTGELFF
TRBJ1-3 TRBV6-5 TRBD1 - TGTGCCAGCAGCCCGACAGGGGGCAGAAACACCATATATTTT CASSPTGGRNTIYF
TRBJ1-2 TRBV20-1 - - TGCAGTGCTAGCGCGGGGATGGGCTACACCTTC CSASAGMGYTF
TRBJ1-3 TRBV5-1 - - TGCGCCAGCAGCTTATCCGGGACAACTGGAAACACCATATATTTT CASSLSGTTGNTIYF
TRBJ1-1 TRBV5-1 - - TGCGCCAGCAGCTTGGACCCGAGTAGCACTGAAGCTTTCTTT CASSLDPSSTEAFF
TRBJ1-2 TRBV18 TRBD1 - TGTGCCAGCTCGCTTAGCACAGGGGCGGTTTCTAACTATGGCTACACCTTC CASSLSTGAVSNYGYTF
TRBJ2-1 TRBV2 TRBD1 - TGTGCCAGCTCTAGGGACAGGTATGAGCAGTTCTTC CASSRDRYEQFF
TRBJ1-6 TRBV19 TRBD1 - TGTGCCAGTAGTATAGAATTCGGGACAGGGGCGTCACCCCTCCACTTT CASSIEFGTGASPLHF
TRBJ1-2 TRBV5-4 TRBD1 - TGTGCCAGCAGCCCGCCCCCCCCAGGGGGCGCCGGTGGCTACACCTTC CASSPPPPGGAGGYTF
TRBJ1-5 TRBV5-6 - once TGTGCCAGCAGCTTATCAACCGGTCAGCCCCAGCATTTT CASSLSTGQPQHF
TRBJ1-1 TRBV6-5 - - TGTGCCAGCAGCCCAGTGGGGGGCACTGAAGCTTTCTTT CASSPVGGTEAFF
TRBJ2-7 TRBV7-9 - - TGTGCCACCAGGGTTGCCGGGGATAAGGGATTAGAGCAGTACTTC CATRVAGDKGLEQYF
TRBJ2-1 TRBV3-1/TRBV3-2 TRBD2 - TGTGCCAGCAGCCGACTAGCGGGGGGGCTTCGTGGCAATGAGCAGTTCTTC CASSRLAGGLRGNEQFF
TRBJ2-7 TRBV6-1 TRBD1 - TGTGCCAGCAGTGAGGGACAGGGGGGCTCCTACGAGCAGTACTTC CASSEGQGGSYEQYF
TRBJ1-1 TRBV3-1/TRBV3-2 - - TGTGCCAGCAGCCCAAGGGGCAAGGGGGGGACTGAAGCTTTCTTT CASSPRGKGGTEAFF
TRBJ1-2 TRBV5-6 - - TGTGCCAGCAGCGCCCCTTGGTCGGGGAATAACTATGGCTACACCTTC CASSAPWSGNNYGYTF
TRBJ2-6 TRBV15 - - TGTGCCACCAGCAGACAGGGTCCCCCTGGGGCCAACGTCCTGACTTTC CATSRQGPPGANVLTF
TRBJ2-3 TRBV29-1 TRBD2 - TGCAGCGTCATCACGGGGGGGCGGGATACGCAGTATTTT CSVITGGRDTQYF
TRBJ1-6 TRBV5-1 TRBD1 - TGCGCCAGCAGCGGGACAGAGAATTCACCCCTCCACTTT CASSGTENSPLHF
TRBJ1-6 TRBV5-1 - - TGCGCCAGCAGCTCCGGGAACTTACAGGGAGTTGGTTCACCCCTCCACTTT CASSSGNLQGVGSPLHF
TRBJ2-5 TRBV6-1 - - TGTGCCAGCAGTGAATCAACGGACTCCCAAGAGACCCAGTACTTC CASSESTDSQETQYF
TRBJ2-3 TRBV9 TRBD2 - TGTGCCAGCAGCCTAAGGACTAGCGGGGGGGCAGATACGCAGTATTTT CASSLRTSGGADTQYF
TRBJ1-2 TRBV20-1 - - TGCAGACTCTCATCGGGCTATGGCTACACCTTC CRLSSGYGYTF
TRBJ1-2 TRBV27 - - TGTGCCAGCAGTTCAACTCTAACTTATGGCTACACCTTC CASSSTLTYGYTF
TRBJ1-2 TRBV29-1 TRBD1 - TGCAGCGTTACGGGCCGACAGGGCCGGATTGGCTACACCTTC CSVTGRQGRIGYTF
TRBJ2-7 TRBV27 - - TGTGCCAGCAGCCCCATGGCAGGTGGGCGCGAGCAGTACTTC CASSPMAGGREQYF
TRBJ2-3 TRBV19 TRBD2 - TGTGCCAGTAGTATAGGCGGGGGGACGGGGTTTATGGATACGCAGTATTTT CASSIGGGTGFMDTQYF
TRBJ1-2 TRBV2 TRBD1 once TGTGCCAGCAGTTCGGGACAGACCTATGGCTACACCTTC CASSSGQTYGYTF
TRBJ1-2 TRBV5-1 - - TGCGCCAGCAGCTTCCAGGCTGAAAACTATGGCTACACCTTC CASSFQAENYGYTF
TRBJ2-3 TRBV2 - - TGTGCCAGCAGCTGGACTCAGGCGGATACGCAGTATTTT CASSWTQADTQYF
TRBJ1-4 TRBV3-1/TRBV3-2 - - TGTGCCAGCAGCCAAGATGGGGGGAAACTGTTTTTT CASSQDGGKLFF
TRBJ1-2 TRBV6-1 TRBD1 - TGTGCCAGCAGTGACAGGGGGCGCGGTGGCTACACCTTC CASSDRGRGGYTF
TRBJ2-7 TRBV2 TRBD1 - TGTGCCAGCAGTGAGGGACAGGGATTCTACGAGCAGTACTTC CASSEGQGFYEQYF
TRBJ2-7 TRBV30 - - TGTGCCTGGAGCGGACTGCCCGGAGGGGAGCAGTACTTC CAWSGLPGGEQYF
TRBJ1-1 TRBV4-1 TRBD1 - TGCGCCAGCAGCCAAGAATCAGGGGGCGGCGGGGCTTTCTTT CASSQESGGGGAFF
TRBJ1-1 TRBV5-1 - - TGCGCCAGCAGGCGTCACGGGGATTATTCGAACACTGAAGCTTTCTTT CASRRHGDYSNTEAFF
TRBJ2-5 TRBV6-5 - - TGTGCCTCCCAGACCGGGGGCCAAGAGACCCAGTACTTC CASQTGGQETQYF
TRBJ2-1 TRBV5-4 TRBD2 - TGTGCCAGCAGCCCCGGACTAGCGGATTACAATGAGCAGTTCTTC CASSPGLADYNEQFF
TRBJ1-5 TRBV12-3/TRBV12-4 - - TGTGCCAGCAGAACAGGATATGGACCCCAGCATTTT CASRTGYGPQHF
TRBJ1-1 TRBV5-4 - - TGTGCCAGCAGCTTGGCCGGCAGGAGGACCACTGAAGCTTTCTTT CASSLAGRRTTEAFF
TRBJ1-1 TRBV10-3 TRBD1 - TGTGCCATCAGTCTTAGGGACAGGGGGACTGAAGCTTTCTTT CAISLRDRGTEAFF
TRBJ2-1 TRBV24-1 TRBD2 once TGTGCCACCAGTGATCCTAGCGGGGGGGCCTGGAATGAGCAGTTCTTC CATSDPSGGAWNEQFF
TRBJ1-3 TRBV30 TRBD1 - TGTGCCTGGAGTGGGGACAGAGGAAACACCATATATTTT CAWSGDRGNTIYF
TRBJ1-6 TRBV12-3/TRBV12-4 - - TGTGCCAGCAGTCCCCGGGAATCACCCCTCCACTTT CASSPRESPLHF
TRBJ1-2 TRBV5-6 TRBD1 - TGTGCCAGCAGAGCGGGACAGGGGCGGTTTAACTATGGCTACACCTTC CASRAGQGRFNYGYTF
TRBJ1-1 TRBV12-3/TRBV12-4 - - TGTGCCAGCAGTTTAGCCTCGGGCACTGAAGCTTTCTTT CASSLASGTEAFF